These T cell receptor beta chains were read from a single sample in a study of cytomegalovirus exposure and HLA in healthy donors. Libraries were prepared by immunoSEQ multiplex PCR; TCRdb keeps only in-frame clonotypes and omits some of them. The profile shows approximately 140,000 clones, 82% of them singletons. Material for sequencing was PBMCs. The source of these receptors is a man younger than 35 in good health and CMV-seropositive. The CDR3 runs from the conserved cysteine through the conserved F or W. The order of the fields is CDR3 protein, J gene, V gene.

CDR3aa: CASSAGTELYEQYF
j_gene: TRBJ2-7
v_gene: TRBV13

CDR3aa: CASSEASVNQPQHF
j_gene: TRBJ1-5
v_gene: TRBV6-1

CDR3aa: CAPESAYNEQFF
j_gene: TRBJ2-1
v_gene: TRBV2

CDR3aa: CASTAGGGNQPQHF
j_gene: TRBJ1-5
v_gene: TRBV5-6

CDR3aa: CASTPGESTNEKLFF
j_gene: TRBJ1-4
v_gene: TRBV9

CDR3aa: CASSFTTSGSIADTQYF
j_gene: TRBJ2-3
v_gene: TRBV7-9

CDR3aa: CASSFRTGNQPQHF
j_gene: TRBJ1-5
v_gene: TRBV5-6

CDR3aa: CASSPGQGLTDTQYF
j_gene: TRBJ2-3
v_gene: TRBV27

CDR3aa: CASSSYGYTF
j_gene: TRBJ1-2
v_gene: TRBV11-2

CDR3aa: CASSLDTSGRKGYEQYF
j_gene: TRBJ2-7
v_gene: TRBV13

CDR3aa: CAWSSSELNEQFF
j_gene: TRBJ2-1
v_gene: TRBV30

CDR3aa: CASSFRGYTEAFF
j_gene: TRBJ1-1
v_gene: TRBV27

CDR3aa: CASSLTRQGLIGELFF
j_gene: TRBJ2-2
v_gene: TRBV7-9

CDR3aa: CASSFGWDRDFGEQFF
j_gene: TRBJ2-1
v_gene: TRBV27

CDR3aa: CASSLPTVADTQYF
j_gene: TRBJ2-3
v_gene: TRBV5-6

CDR3aa: CASSLSSSYNEQFF
j_gene: TRBJ2-1
v_gene: TRBV11-3

CDR3aa: CASSINRGQETQYF
j_gene: TRBJ2-5
v_gene: TRBV7-9

CDR3aa: CSVNLPTVHSYEQYF
j_gene: TRBJ2-7
v_gene: TRBV29-1

CDR3aa: CASSPVWGGNEQYF
j_gene: TRBJ2-7
v_gene: TRBV27

CDR3aa: CASSLAGTGNYGYTF
j_gene: TRBJ1-2
v_gene: TRBV7-9

CDR3aa: CASSLAGTSYEQYF
j_gene: TRBJ2-7
v_gene: TRBV5-1

CDR3aa: CASGDSNQPQHF
j_gene: TRBJ1-5
v_gene: TRBV19

CDR3aa: CASSLGVGSYNEQFF
j_gene: TRBJ2-1
v_gene: TRBV27

CDR3aa: CASSEQQETQYF
j_gene: TRBJ2-5
v_gene: TRBV6-1

CDR3aa: CASSTTGTGVSGANVLTF
j_gene: TRBJ2-6
v_gene: TRBV5-4

CDR3aa: CATSERAGAYNEQFF
j_gene: TRBJ2-1
v_gene: TRBV15

CDR3aa: CASSPPGLTYEQYF
j_gene: TRBJ2-7
v_gene: TRBV5-6

CDR3aa: CASTLFVAGGRNEQFF
j_gene: TRBJ2-1
v_gene: TRBV7-9

CDR3aa: CASSLVVTGEETQYF
j_gene: TRBJ2-5
v_gene: TRBV7-2

CDR3aa: CASSESGTPLDTQYF
j_gene: TRBJ2-3
v_gene: TRBV6-1

CDR3aa: CASRELAGGTEQFF
j_gene: TRBJ2-1
v_gene: TRBV5-1

CDR3aa: CASQRSSYNEQFF
j_gene: TRBJ2-1
v_gene: TRBV27

CDR3aa: CASSRTLDSYEQYF
j_gene: TRBJ2-7
v_gene: TRBV19

CDR3aa: CASSVRGSYEQYF
j_gene: TRBJ2-7
v_gene: TRBV6-1

CDR3aa: CASSPTGRVGYTF
j_gene: TRBJ1-2
v_gene: TRBV19

CDR3aa: CASSLQRSSYNEQFF
j_gene: TRBJ2-1
v_gene: TRBV19

CDR3aa: CASSLWRRSSYEQYF
j_gene: TRBJ2-7
v_gene: TRBV5-6

CDR3aa: CASSLKGTGLGDYGYTF
j_gene: TRBJ1-2
v_gene: TRBV7-9

CDR3aa: CASSFGWTANTEAFF
j_gene: TRBJ1-1
v_gene: TRBV27

CDR3aa: CASSPPSGVADTEAFF
j_gene: TRBJ1-1
v_gene: TRBV28

CDR3aa: CASSPSYPYNSPLHF
j_gene: TRBJ1-6
v_gene: TRBV14

CDR3aa: CASSEGVSGANVLTF
j_gene: TRBJ2-6
v_gene: TRBV28

CDR3aa: CASSYSLGQGGEQYF
j_gene: TRBJ2-7
v_gene: TRBV27

CDR3aa: CASSSGQGNTIYF
j_gene: TRBJ1-3
v_gene: TRBV6-5

CDR3aa: CASSELGTEQYF
j_gene: TRBJ2-7
v_gene: TRBV6-1

CDR3aa: CASRRQYQPQHF
j_gene: TRBJ1-5
v_gene: TRBV28

CDR3aa: CASSLSGTSVYNEQFF
j_gene: TRBJ2-1
v_gene: TRBV13

CDR3aa: CASSVSVLNTEAFF
j_gene: TRBJ1-1
v_gene: TRBV5-1

CDR3aa: CSAIPGKNTEAFF
j_gene: TRBJ1-1
v_gene: TRBV29-1

CDR3aa: CSVRDPTYGYTF
j_gene: TRBJ1-2
v_gene: TRBV29-1

CDR3aa: CVTSDSQGTDTQYF
j_gene: TRBJ2-3
v_gene: TRBV28

CDR3aa: CASSPEVRTSGTYEQYF
j_gene: TRBJ2-7
v_gene: TRBV5-1